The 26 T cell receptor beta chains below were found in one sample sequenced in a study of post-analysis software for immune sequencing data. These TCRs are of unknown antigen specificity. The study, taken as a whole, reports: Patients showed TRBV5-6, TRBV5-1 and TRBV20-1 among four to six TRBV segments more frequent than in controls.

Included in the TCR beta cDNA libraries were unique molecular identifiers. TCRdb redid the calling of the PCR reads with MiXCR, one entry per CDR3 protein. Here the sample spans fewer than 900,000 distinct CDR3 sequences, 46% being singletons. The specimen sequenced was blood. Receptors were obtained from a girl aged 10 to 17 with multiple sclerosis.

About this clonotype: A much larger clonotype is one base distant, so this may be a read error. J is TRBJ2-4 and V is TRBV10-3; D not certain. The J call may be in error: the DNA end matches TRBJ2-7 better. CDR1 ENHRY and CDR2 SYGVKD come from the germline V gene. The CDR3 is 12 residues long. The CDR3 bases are TGTGCCGTCAGTGTTTCGGAGAACGAGCAGTACTTC. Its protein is CAVSVSENEQYF.

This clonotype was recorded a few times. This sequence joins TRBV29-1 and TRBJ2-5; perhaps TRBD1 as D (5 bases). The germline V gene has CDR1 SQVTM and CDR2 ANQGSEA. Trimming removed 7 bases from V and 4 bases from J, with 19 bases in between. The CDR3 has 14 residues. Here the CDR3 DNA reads TGCAGCGCCCAACCGGGCAGGGAATCAGAGACCCAGTACTTC. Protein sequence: CSAQPGRESETQYF.

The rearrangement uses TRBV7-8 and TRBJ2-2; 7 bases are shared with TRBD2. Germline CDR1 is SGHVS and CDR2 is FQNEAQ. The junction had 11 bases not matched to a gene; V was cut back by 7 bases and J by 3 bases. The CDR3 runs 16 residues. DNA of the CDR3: TGTGCCAGCACCCACTTAACTAGCGACTACACCGGGGAGCTGTTTTTT. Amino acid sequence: CASTHLTSDYTGELFF.

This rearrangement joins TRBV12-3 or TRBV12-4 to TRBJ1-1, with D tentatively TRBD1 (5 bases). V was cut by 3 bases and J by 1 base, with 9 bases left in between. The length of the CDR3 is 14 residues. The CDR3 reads CASSFWGPNTEAFF. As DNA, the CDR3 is TGTGCCAGCAGTTTTTGGGGCCCGAACACTGAAGCTTTCTTT.

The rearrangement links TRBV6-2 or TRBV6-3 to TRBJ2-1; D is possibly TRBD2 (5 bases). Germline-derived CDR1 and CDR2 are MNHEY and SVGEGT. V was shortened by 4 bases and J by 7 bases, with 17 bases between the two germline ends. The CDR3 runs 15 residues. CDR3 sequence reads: CASSSRPAAFNEQFF. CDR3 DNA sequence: TGTGCCAGCAGTTCTCGACCAGCGGCTTTTAATGAGCAGTTCTTC.

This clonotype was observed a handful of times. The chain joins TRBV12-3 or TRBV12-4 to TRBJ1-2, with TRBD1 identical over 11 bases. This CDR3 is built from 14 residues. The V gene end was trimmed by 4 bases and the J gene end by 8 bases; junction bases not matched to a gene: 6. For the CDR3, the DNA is TGTGCCAGCAGTTGGACAGGGGGCCTTTGGGGCTACACCTTC. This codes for CASSWTGGLWGYTF.

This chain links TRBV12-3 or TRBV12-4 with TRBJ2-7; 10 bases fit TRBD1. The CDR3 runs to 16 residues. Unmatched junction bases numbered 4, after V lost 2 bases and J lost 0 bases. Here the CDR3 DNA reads TGTGCCAGCAGTTTATGGGGACAGGGGCTCTCCTACGAGCAGTACTTC. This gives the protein CASSLWGQGLSYEQYF.

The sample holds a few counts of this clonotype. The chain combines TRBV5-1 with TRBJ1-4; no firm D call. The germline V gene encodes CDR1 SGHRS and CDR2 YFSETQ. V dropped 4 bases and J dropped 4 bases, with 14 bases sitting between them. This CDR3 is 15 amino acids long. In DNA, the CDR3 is TGCGCCAGCAGCCAGGACGGCGCAAGTAATGAAAAACTGTTTTTT. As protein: CASSQDGASNEKLFF.

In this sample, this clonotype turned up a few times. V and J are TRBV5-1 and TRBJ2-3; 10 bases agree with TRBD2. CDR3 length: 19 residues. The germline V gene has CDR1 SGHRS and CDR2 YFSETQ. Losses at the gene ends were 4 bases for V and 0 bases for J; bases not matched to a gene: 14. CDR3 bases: TGCGCCAGCAGCCGATGGGGGCTAGCGGGAGACCCTAGCACAGATACGCAGTATTTT. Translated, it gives CASSRWGLAGDPSTDTQYF.

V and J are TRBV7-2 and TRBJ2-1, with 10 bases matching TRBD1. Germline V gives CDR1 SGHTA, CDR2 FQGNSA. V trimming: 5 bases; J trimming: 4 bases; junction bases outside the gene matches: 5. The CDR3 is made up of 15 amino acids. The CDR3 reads CASSLRDRGYNEQFF. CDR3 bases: TGTGCCAGCAGCCTCCGGGACAGGGGTTACAATGAGCAGTTCTTC.

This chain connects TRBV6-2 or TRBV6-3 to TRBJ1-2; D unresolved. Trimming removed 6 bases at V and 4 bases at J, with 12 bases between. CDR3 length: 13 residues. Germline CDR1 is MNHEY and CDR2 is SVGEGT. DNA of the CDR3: TGTGCCAGCAGGTACGAGGTTATCTATGGCTACACCTTC. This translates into CASRYEVIYGYTF.

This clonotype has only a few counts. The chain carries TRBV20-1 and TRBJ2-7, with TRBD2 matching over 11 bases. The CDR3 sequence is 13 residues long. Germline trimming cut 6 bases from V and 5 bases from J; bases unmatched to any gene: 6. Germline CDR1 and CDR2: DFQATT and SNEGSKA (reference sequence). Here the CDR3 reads CSAPLAGGHEQYF. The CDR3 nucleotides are TGCAGTGCCCCCCTAGCGGGAGGCCACGAGCAGTACTTC.

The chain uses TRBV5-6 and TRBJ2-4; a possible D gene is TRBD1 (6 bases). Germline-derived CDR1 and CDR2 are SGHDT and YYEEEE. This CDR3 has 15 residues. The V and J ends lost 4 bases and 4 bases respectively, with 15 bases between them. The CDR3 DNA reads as TGTGCCAGCAGCCACGGGACACCCGGGAAAAACATTCAGTACTTC. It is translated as CASSHGTPGKNIQYF.

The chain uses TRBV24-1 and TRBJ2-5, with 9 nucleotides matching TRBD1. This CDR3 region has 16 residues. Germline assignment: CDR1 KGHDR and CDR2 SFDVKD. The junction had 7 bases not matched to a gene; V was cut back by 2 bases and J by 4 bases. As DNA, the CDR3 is TGTGCCACCAGTGATTCCCCGGACAGGGGTTCAGAGACCCAGTACTTC. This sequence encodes CATSDSPDRGSETQYF.

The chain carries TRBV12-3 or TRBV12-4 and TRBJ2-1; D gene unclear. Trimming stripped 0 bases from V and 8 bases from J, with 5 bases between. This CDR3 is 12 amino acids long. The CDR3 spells CASSLAQDEQFF. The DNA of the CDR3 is TGTGCCAGCAGTTTAGCGCAGGATGAGCAGTTCTTC.

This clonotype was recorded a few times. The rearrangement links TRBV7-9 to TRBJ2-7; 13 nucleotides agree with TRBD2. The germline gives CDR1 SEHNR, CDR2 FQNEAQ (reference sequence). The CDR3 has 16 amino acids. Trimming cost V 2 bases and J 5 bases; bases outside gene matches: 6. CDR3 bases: TGTGCCAGCAGCTTATTGGGACTAGCGGGACAAGACGAGCAGTACTTC. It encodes CASSLLGLAGQDEQYF.

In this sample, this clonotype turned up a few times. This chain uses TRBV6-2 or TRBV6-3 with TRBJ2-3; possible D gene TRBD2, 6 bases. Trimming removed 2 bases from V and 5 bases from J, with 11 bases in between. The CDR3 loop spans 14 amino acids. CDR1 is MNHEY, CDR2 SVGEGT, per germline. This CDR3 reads CASSYGEVGDTQYF. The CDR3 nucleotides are TGTGCCAGCAGTTACGGGGAGGTTGGAGATACGCAGTATTTT.

The chain's CDR3 is CASRRVLGGVDTQYF. CDR3 DNA: TGTGCCAGCAGACGCGTACTAGGGGGTGTTGATACGCAGTATTTT. The chain carries TRBV12-3 or TRBV12-4 and TRBJ2-3, with D possibly matching TRBD1 (6 bases). V was cut by 6 bases and J by 6 bases, with 19 bases left in between. This CDR3 is built from 15 residues.

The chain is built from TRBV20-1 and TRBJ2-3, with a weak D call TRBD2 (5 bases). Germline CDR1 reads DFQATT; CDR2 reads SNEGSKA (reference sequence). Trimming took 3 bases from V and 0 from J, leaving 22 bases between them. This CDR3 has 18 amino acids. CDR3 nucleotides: TGCAGTGCTAGGCCCCGGGGTAGCGTGATGCCTAGCACAGATACGCAGTATTTT. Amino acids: CSARPRGSVMPSTDTQYF.

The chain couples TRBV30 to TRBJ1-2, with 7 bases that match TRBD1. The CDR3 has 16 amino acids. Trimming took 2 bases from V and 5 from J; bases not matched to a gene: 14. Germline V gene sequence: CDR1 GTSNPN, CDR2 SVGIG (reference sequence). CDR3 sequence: CAWSSPTGSILYGYTF. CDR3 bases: TGTGCCTGGAGTTCCCCGACAGGGAGTATCCTTTATGGCTACACCTTC.

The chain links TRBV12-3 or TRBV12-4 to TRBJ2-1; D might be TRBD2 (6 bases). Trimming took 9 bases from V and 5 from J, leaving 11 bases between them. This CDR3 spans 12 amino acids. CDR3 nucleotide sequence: TGTGCCAGTCTGCGGGAAAACAATGAGCAGTTCTTC. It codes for CASLRENNEQFF.

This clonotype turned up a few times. CDR3 in amino acids: CASSQAGLGQETQYF. CDR3 nucleotides: TGTGCCAGCAGCCAAGCGGGACTAGGGCAAGAGACCCAGTACTTC. The chain recombines TRBV3-1 with TRBJ2-5; 8 nucleotides align to TRBD2. Germline trimming cut 1 base from V and 2 bases from J; bases unmatched to any gene: 3. CDR3 length: 15 residues. Per germline, CDR1 LGHDT and CDR2 YNNKEL (reference sequence).

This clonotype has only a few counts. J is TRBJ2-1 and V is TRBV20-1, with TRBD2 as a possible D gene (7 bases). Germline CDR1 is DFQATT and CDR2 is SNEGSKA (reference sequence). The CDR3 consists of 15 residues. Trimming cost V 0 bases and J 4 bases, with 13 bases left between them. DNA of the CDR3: TGCAGTGCTAGAGACCTCCGGGGGGCTTACAATGAGCAGTTCTTC. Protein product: CSARDLRGAYNEQFF.

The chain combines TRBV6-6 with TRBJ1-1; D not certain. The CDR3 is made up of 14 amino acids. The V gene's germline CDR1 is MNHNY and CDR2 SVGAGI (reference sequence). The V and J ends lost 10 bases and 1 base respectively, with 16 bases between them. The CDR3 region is CATVPTDGNTEAFF. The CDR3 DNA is TGTGCCACCGTCCCTACCGACGGGAACACTGAAGCTTTCTTT.

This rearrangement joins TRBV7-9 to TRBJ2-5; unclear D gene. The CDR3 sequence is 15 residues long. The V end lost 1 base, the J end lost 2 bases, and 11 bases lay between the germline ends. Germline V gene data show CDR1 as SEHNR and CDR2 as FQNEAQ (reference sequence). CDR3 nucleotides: TGTGCCAGCAGCTTAGTGGTTAATGGGCAAGAGACCCAGTACTTC. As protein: CASSLVVNGQETQYF.

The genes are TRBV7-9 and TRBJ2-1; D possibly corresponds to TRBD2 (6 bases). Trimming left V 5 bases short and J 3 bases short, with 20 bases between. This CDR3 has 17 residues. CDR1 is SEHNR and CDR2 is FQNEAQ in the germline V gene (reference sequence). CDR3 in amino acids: CASSIGTGTPYYNEQFF. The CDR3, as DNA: TGTGCCAGCAGCATCGGCACCGGGACTCCTTACTACAATGAGCAGTTCTTC.